The source of this TCR beta chain is a study of cytomegalovirus exposure and HLA in healthy donors. This clone was found a few times. Its antigen remains unknown. Study conclusions and caveats: The study flagged roughly 150 TCR beta chains as cytomegalovirus-associated.

The CDR3 is 16 residues long. CDR1 and CDR2 from the germline V gene are SGHTA and FQGNSA. J lost 8 bases, V lost 1 base, and 8 bases had no gene match. In the PCR, 60 Vbeta and 13 Jbeta primers were used. Profiling relied on immunoSEQ multiplex PCR, and the TCRdb table lists in-frame clones only, not all of them. This sample has tens of thousands of clones, with about 89% found just once. This sequence was found in a young man in good health and CMV-seropositive. The sequenced sample consisted of PBMCs. The chain couples TRBV7-2 to TRBJ2-1; 10 bases map to TRBD2. The CDR3 DNA is TGTGCCAGCAGCTTAGGAGTAGCGGGAGGTTTGGATGAGCAGTTCTTC. Its translation: CASSLGVAGGLDEQFF.